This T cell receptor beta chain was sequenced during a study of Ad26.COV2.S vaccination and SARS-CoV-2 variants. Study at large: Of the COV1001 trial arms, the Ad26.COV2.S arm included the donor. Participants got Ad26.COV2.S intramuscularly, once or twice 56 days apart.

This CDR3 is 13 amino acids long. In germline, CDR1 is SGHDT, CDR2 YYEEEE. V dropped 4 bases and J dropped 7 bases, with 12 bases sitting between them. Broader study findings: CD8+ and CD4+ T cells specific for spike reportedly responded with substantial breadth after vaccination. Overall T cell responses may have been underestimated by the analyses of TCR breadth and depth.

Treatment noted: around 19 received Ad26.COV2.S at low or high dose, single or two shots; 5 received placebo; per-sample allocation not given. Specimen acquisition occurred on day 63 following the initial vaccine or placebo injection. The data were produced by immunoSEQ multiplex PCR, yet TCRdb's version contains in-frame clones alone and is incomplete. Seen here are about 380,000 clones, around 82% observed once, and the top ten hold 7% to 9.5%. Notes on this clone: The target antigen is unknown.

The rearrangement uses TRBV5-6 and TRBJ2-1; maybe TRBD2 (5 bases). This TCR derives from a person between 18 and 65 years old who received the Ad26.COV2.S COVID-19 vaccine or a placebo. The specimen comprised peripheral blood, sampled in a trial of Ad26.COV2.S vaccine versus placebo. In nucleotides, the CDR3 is TGTGCCAGCAGCCCCTTCGGAGGTAATGAGCAGTTCTTC. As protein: CASSPFGGNEQFF.